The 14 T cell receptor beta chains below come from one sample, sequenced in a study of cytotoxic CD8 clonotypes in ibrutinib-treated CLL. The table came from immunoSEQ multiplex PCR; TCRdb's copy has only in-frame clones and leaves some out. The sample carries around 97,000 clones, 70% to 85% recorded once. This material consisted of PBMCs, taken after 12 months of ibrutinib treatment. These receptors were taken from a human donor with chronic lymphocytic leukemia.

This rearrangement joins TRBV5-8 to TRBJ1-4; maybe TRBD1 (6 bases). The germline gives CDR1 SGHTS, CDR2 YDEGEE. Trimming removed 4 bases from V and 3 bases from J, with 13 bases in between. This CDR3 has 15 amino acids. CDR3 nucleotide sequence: TGTGCCAGCAGCAGGGCGGGGGCTCCTAATGAAAAACTGTTTTTT. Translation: CASSRAGAPNEKLFF.

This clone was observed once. The CDR3 sequence is CASTRGDSNQPQHF. In DNA form, the CDR3 reads TGTGCCTCAACGAGGGGAGATAGCAATCAGCCCCAGCATTTT. The chain carries TRBV6-1 and TRBJ1-5; possible D gene TRBD1, 5 bases. The length of the CDR3 is 14 residues. CDR1 is MNHNS, CDR2 SASEGT, per germline. Trimming took 11 bases from V and 0 from J, leaving 14 bases between them.

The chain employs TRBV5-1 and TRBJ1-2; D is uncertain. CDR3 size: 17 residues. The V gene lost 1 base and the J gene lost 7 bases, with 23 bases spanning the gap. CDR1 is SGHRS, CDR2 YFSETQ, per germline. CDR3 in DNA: TGCGCCAGCAGCTTGACCTACCGGGAGCTCCAATCCGGTGGCTACACCTTC. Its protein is CASSLTYRELQSGGYTF.

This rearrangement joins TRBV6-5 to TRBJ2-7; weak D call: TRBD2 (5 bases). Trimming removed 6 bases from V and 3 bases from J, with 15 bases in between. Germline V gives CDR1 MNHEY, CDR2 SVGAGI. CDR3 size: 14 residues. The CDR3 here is CASRLQEANYEQYF. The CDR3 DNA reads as TGTGCCAGCAGACTGCAGGAGGCCAACTACGAGCAGTACTTC.

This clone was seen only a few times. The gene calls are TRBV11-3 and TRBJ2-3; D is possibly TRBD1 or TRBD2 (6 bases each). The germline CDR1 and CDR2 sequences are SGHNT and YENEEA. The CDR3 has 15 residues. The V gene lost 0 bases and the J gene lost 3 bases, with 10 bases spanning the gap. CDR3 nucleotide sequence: TGTGCCAGCAGCTTAGACGGGGGCGCGACAGATACGCAGTATTTT. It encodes CASSLDGGATDTQYF. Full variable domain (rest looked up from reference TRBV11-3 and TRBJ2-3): EAGVVQSPRYKIIEKKQPVAFWCNPISGHNTLYWYLQNLGQGPELLIRYENEEAVDDSQLPKDRFSAERLKGVDSTLKIQPAELGDSAVYLCASSLDGGATDTQYFGPGTRLTVL.

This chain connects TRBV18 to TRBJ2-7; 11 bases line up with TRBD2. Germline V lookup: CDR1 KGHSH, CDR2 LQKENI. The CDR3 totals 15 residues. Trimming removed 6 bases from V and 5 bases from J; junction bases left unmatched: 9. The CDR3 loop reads CASSNLAGGINEQYF. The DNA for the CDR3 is TGTGCCAGCTCGAATCTAGCGGGGGGTATTAACGAGCAGTACTTC.

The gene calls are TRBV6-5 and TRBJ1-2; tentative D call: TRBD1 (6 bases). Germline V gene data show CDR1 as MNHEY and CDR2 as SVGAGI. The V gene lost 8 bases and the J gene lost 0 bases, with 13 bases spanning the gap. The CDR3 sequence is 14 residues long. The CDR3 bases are TGTGCCAGCTCCCGCGGACAGACTAACTATGGCTACACCTTC. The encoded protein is CASSRGQTNYGYTF.

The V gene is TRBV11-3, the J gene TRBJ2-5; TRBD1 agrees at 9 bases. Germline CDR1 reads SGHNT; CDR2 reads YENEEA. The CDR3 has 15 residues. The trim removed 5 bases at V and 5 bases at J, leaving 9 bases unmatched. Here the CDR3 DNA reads TGTGCCAGCAGCCCATCGACAGGGGGTTTTGAGACCCAGTACTTC. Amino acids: CASSPSTGGFETQYF.

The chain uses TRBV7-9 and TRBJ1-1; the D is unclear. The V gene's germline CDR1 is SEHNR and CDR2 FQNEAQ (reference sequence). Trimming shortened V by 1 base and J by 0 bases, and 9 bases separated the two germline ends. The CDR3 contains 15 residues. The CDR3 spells CASSLGGIMNTEAFF. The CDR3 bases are TGTGCCAGCAGCTTAGGAGGGATAATGAACACTGAAGCTTTCTTT.

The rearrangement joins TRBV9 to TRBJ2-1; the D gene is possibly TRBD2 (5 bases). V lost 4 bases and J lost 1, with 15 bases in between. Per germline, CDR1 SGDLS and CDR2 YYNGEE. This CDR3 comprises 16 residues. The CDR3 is CASSPRWTLSYNEQFF. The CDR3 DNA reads TGTGCCAGCAGCCCCCGCTGGACTCTATCCTACAATGAGCAGTTCTTC.

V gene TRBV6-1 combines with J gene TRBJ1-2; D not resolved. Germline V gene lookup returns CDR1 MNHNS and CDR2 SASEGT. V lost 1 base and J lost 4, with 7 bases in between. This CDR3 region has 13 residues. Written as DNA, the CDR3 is TGTGCCAGCAGTGAAGGGGCAGGCTATGGCTACACCTTC. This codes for CASSEGAGYGYTF.

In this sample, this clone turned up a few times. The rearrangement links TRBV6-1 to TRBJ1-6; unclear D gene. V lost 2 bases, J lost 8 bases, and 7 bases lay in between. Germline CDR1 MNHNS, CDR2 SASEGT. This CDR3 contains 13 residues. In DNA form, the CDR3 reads TGTGCCAGCAGTGAACGGTGGGATTCACCCCTCCACTTT. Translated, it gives CASSERWDSPLHF.

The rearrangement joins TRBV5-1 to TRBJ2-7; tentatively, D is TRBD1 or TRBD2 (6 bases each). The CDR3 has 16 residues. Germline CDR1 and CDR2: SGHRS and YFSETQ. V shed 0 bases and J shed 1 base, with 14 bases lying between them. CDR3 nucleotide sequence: TGCGCCAGCAGCTTGGCCTCGGGGGCGATTTCCTACGAGCAGTACTTC. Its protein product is CASSLASGAISYEQYF.

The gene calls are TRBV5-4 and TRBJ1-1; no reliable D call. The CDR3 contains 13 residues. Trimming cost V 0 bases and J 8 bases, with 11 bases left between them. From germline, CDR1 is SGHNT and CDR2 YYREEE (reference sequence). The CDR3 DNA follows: TGTGCCAGCAGCTTGGACACGCACAGAGAAGCTTTCTTT. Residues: CASSLDTHREAFF.